The clone carrying this T cell receptor beta chain was observed a handful of times. Its target is not known. The source of the sample is a study of beta chain features in type 1 diabetes. Sorted populations were all over 95% pure. CDR1 and CDR2 from the germline V gene are SGDLS and YYNGEE. The CDR3 is 17 amino acids. J gave up 4 bases and V 0 bases, and 12 bases lay outside the gene matches. Study observations and caveats: Patients and controls would be equally affected if PCR favored shorter templates. Insertions at VDJ junctions were less frequent in type 1 diabetes patients. These patients also deleted more nucleotides at the same junctions.

Expressed TCRB transcripts were sequenced because the isolated RNA had all been reverse transcribed beforehand. Assay: immunoSEQ multiplex PCR; the TCRdb copy retains only in-frame clones and omits some. The sample records roughly 310,000 clones, approximately 11% being singletons. Material: naive CD4+ T cells from blood. The clonotype was recovered from a woman younger than 45 in good health. The chain joins TRBV9 to TRBJ2-5; 7 bases are a match to TRBD2. The CDR3 loop reads CASSVATGGGRGETQYF. In DNA form, the CDR3 reads TGTGCCAGCAGCGTAGCTACGGGGGGAGGGCGCGGAGAGACCCAGTACTTC.